These 14 T cell receptor beta chains share one sample of origin, sequenced in a study of blood T cell repertoires in COVID-19 (dated by TCRdb to between 2020 and 2021). The library relied on the immunoSEQ multiplex PCR assay. TCRdb took over this immuneACCESS table, retaining in-frame rearrangements with V and J assigned. Such tables are incomplete; in checked studies, under half of the missing clones stem from an unresolved V gene, and the remainder is unexplained. The sample contains about 170,000 clones, about 80% of them found a single time. The ten most abundant clones make up 15% to 20% of the sample. Sequenced material: PBMCs or T cells enriched from blood (not recorded which). The receptors derive from a woman in her sixties or seventies in a cohort exposed to, infected with or recovered from COVID-19 (not recorded which).

The chain uses TRBV24-1 and TRBJ1-4; TRBD1 agrees at 7 bases. V lost 0 bases to trimming and J lost 8 bases; unmatched junction nucleotides: 11. The CDR3 runs to 17 residues. The V gene's germline CDR1 is KGHDR and CDR2 SFDVKD. In DNA, the CDR3 is TGTGCCACCAGTGATTTGTTCCCCCGACAGGGTAGGGAAAAACTGTTTTTT. Translation: CATSDLFPRQGREKLFF.

This clone was recorded a few times. Other DNA sequences of this sample code for an identical CDR3. The chain is built from TRBV5-1 and TRBJ2-3, with TRBD2 matching over 9 bases. V gave up 0 bases and J gave up 2 bases; unmatched junction bases: 1. CDR3 length: 15 amino acids. The germline V gene encodes CDR1 SGHRS and CDR2 YFSETQ. Here the CDR3 reads CASSLVAGATDTQYF. CDR3 nucleotides: TGCGCCAGCAGCTTGGTAGCGGGGGCCACAGATACGCAGTATTTT.

This sequence joins TRBV5-1 and TRBJ2-5, with TRBD1 as a possible D gene (6 bases). V shed 2 bases and J shed 2 bases, with 10 bases lying between them. There are 14 residues in the CDR3. The germline V gene has CDR1 SGHRS and CDR2 YFSETQ. The CDR3 DNA is TGCGCCAGCAGCTTCCAGGGGAATCAAGAGACCCAGTACTTC. It yields the protein CASSFQGNQETQYF.

This clone was observed a single time. The chain combines TRBV7-2 with TRBJ1-2, with a possible D match to TRBD1 (6 bases). Germline loops: CDR1 SGHTA, CDR2 FQGNSA. CDR3 length: 15 residues. Trimming shortened V by 3 bases and J by 4 bases, and 15 bases separated the two germline ends. Here the CDR3 reads CASSLRAGVTYGYTF. The DNA for the CDR3 is TGTGCCAGCAGCTTGAGAGCAGGGGTAACCTATGGCTACACCTTC.

The chain uses TRBV2 and TRBJ1-5; 9 nucleotides line up with TRBD1. With V trimmed by 7 bases and J by 2 bases, 3 bases remained unmatched. The germline V gene has CDR1 SNHLY and CDR2 FYNNEI. This CDR3 has 14 amino acids. Here the CDR3 DNA reads TGTGCCAGCACCACAGGGGGCGGCAATCAGCCCCAGCATTTT. Protein: CASTTGGGNQPQHF.

CDR3 nucleotides: TGTGCCACCAGCAGACGACAGACGCACCTCACAGATACGCAGTATTTT. This gives the protein CATSRRQTHLTDTQYF. The chain joins TRBV15 to TRBJ2-3, with D possibly matching TRBD1 (5 bases). The germline V gene has CDR1 LNHNV and CDR2 YYDKDF (reference sequence). This CDR3 is 16 amino acids long. V lost 2 bases and J 2 bases, leaving 14 bases between the germline ends.

The chain employs TRBV5-1 and TRBJ2-7; 7 nucleotides align to TRBD2. The CDR3 extends over 13 amino acids. The germline V gene encodes CDR1 SGHRS and CDR2 YFSETQ. V lost 4 bases to trimming and J lost 3 bases; unmatched junction nucleotides: 4. CDR3 loop: CASSPRDYYEQYF. The CDR3 DNA follows: TGCGCCAGCAGCCCCCGGGACTACTACGAGCAGTACTTC. Based on the CDR3 plus reference TRBV5-1 and TRBJ2-7, the full variable domain is KAGVTQTPRYLIKTRGQQVTLSCSPISGHRSVSWYQQTPGQGLQFLFEYFSETQRNKGNFPGRFSGRQFSNSRSEMNVSTLELGDSALYLCASSPRDYYEQYFGPGTRLTVT.

The gene calls are TRBV11-3 and TRBJ2-3; D may be TRBD2 (6 bases). V was pared by 5 bases and J by 2 bases, with 17 bases between. Looked up from germline, CDR1 is SGHNT and CDR2 is YENEEA. CDR3 length equals 16 residues. The chain's CDR3 is CASSPTSPLLTDTQYF. In DNA form, the CDR3 reads TGTGCCAGCAGCCCTACTAGCCCACTGCTCACAGATACGCAGTATTTT.

This chain links TRBV5-4 with TRBJ2-1; 12 nucleotides line up with TRBD2. With V trimmed by 0 bases and J by 6 bases, 4 bases remained unmatched. Germline V gene sequence: CDR1 SGHNT, CDR2 YYREEE (reference sequence). This CDR3 is built from 16 residues. The CDR3 loop reads CASSLGGLAGLNEQFF. The CDR3 nucleotides read TGTGCCAGCAGCTTGGGGGGACTAGCGGGCCTCAATGAGCAGTTCTTC.

The chain has TRBV11-2 and TRBJ2-1; 7 bases agree with TRBD2. The germline V gene encodes CDR1 SGHAT and CDR2 FQNNGV. The CDR3 has 12 residues. The junction had 8 bases not matched to a gene; V was cut back by 8 bases and J by 10 bases. The CDR3 bases are TGTGCCAGCGATAAGCGGGGCGGGGAGCAGTTCTTC. Protein: CASDKRGGEQFF.

The chain links TRBV2 to TRBJ1-1; D is unresolved. Germline CDR1 reads SNHLY; CDR2 reads FYNNEI. The CDR3 covers 14 residues. Trimming stripped 5 bases from V and 1 base from J, with 11 bases between. CDR3 amino acids: CASSKRVWNTEAFF. In DNA form, the CDR3 reads TGTGCCAGCAGTAAGCGGGTTTGGAACACTGAAGCTTTCTTT.

The chain has TRBV7-9 and TRBJ1-6, with 7 bases fitting TRBD1. V trimming: 3 bases; J trimming: 8 bases; junction bases outside the gene matches: 4. Germline V gene sequence: CDR1 SEHNR, CDR2 FQNEAQ (reference sequence). The CDR3 is made up of 14 amino acids. The CDR3 spells CASSFSGGDSPLHF. In DNA, the CDR3 is TGTGCCAGCAGCTTTTCAGGGGGTGATTCACCCCTCCACTTT.

The chain carries TRBV7-9 and TRBJ1-1; D is ambiguous. Trimming took 1 base from V and 6 from J, leaving 12 bases between them. The CDR3 sequence is 14 residues long. Germline-derived CDR1 and CDR2 are SEHNR and FQNEAQ (reference sequence). The CDR3 region is CASSLEGRRAEAFF. CDR3 DNA sequence: TGTGCCAGCAGCTTAGAAGGCCGGAGAGCTGAAGCTTTCTTT. Full variable domain (outside the CDR3, taken from reference TRBV7-9 and TRBJ1-1): DTGVSQNPRHKITKRGQNVTFRCDPISEHNRLYWYRQTLGQGPEFLTYFQNEAQLEKSRLLSDRFSAERPKGSFSTLEIQRTEQGDSAMYLCASSLEGRRAEAFFGQGTRLTVV.

The chain combines TRBV28 with TRBJ2-4; 11 bases are a match to TRBD1. The germline gives CDR1 MDHEN, CDR2 SYDVKM. There are 14 residues in the CDR3. V shed 6 bases and J 7 bases; nucleotides not matched to a gene: 5. The CDR3, as DNA: TGTGCCAGCAGAGCCGGGACAGGGGGTAACATTCAGTACTTC. Amino acids: CASRAGTGGNIQYF.